A single sample gave rise to the 28 T cell receptor beta chains below, sequenced in a study of OX40 agonist ivuxolimab in advanced cancers. Sequencing used immunoSEQ multiplex PCR; TCRdb keeps in-frame clones, though not all of them. The sample records around 20,000 clones, approximately 84% being singletons. Specimen: CD4+ or CD8+ T cells sorted from blood, collected in a trial of the OX40 agonist ivuxolimab. The receptors shown here come from an adult with an advanced solid tumor such as melanoma, head and neck, liver or kidney cancer.

This chain connects TRBV13 to TRBJ2-1; 10 bases match TRBD2. This CDR3 comprises 16 residues. Germline V gives CDR1 PRHDT, CDR2 FYEKMQ (reference sequence). J was trimmed by 9 bases and V by 1 base; bases with no gene match: 9. CDR3 coding DNA: TGTGCCAGCAGCTTAGTAGCGGGGGGCCGAGCAAGTGAGCAGTTCTTC. It translates to CASSLVAGGRASEQFF.

V gene TRBV7-9 combines with J gene TRBJ2-7, with 10 bases lining up with TRBD1. This CDR3 has 18 residues. Germline V CDR1 and CDR2: SEHNR, FQNEAQ (reference sequence). V shed 4 bases, J shed 2 bases, and the junction held 14 bases outside the gene matches. Here the CDR3 DNA reads TGTGCCAGCAGCTCAACTGACCCGGGACAGGGGAACCCCTACGAGCAGTACTTC. Translating it yields CASSSTDPGQGNPYEQYF.

Within the sample, this clone is medium-sized. This chain uses TRBV7-9 with TRBJ2-6, with 8 bases lining up with TRBD1. Germline V lookup: CDR1 SEHNR, CDR2 FQNEAQ (reference sequence). The V segment lost 7 bases and the J segment 0 bases; nucleotides outside the gene matches: 8. This CDR3 has 17 amino acids. The CDR3 is CASIRWTGPSGANVLTF. As DNA, the CDR3 is TGTGCCAGCATCCGTTGGACAGGGCCCTCTGGGGCCAACGTCCTGACTTTC.

The CDR3 is CASSLVGPPSTNEKLFF. The CDR3 nucleotides are TGCGCCAGCAGCCTAGTAGGACCTCCTTCAACTAATGAAAAACTGTTTTTT. The chain links TRBV4-1 to TRBJ1-4; D not certain. V gave up 4 bases and J gave up 0 bases, with 15 bases separating them. The CDR3 contains 17 residues. Germline values: CDR1 MGHRA, CDR2 YSYEKL.

This clone showed up just once. This chain links TRBV28 with TRBJ2-5, with a possible D match to TRBD2 (6 bases). Trimming removed 4 bases at V and 3 bases at J, with 18 bases between. The CDR3 totals 16 residues. Germline V gene sequence: CDR1 MDHEN, CDR2 SYDVKM. CDR3 DNA: TGTGCCAGCAGTTATGGTTGGGGCAGGGAGGAAGAGACCCAGTACTTC. This sequence encodes CASSYGWGREEETQYF.

The chain is built from TRBV6-5 and TRBJ1-2, with a weak D call TRBD1 (5 bases). The V gene lost 2 bases and the J gene lost 3 bases, with 10 bases spanning the gap. Germline loops: CDR1 MNHEY, CDR2 SVGAGI. This CDR3 region has 14 residues. The DNA of the CDR3 is TGTGCCAGCAGTTACGGATTCAGGGACTATGGCTACACCTTC. This gives the protein CASSYGFRDYGYTF.

This chain connects TRBV9 to TRBJ1-5; 10 bases match TRBD1. Germline V gene data show CDR1 as SGDLS and CDR2 as YYNGEE. The ends lost 3 bases at V and 3 bases at J; junction bases unmatched: 3. The CDR3 contains 15 residues. The CDR3 loop is CASSDGTGDNQPQHF. The CDR3 nucleotides read TGTGCCAGCAGCGACGGGACAGGGGACAATCAGCCCCAGCATTTT.

The rearrangement joins TRBV6-5 to TRBJ2-1; D is unclear. This CDR3 is 14 amino acids long. The V and J ends lost 6 bases and 5 bases respectively, with 14 bases between them. Germline V CDR1 and CDR2: MNHEY, SVGAGI. As DNA, the CDR3 is TGTGCCAGCAGGGGCCGTTCGCAACACAATGAGCAGTTCTTC. It yields the protein CASRGRSQHNEQFF.

This clone was found a few times. The V gene is TRBV19, the J gene TRBJ2-7; 8 bases are shared with TRBD1. This CDR3 is 15 amino acids long. The trim removed 4 bases at V and 3 bases at J, leaving 8 bases unmatched. From germline, CDR1 is LNHDA and CDR2 SQIVND (reference sequence). This CDR3 reads CASSNPTGAFYEQYF. The CDR3 DNA is TGTGCCAGTAGTAACCCGACAGGGGCCTTCTACGAGCAGTACTTC.

This clone appeared once. The CDR3 loop reads CASSVLRQGNSPLHF. Written as DNA, the CDR3 is TGTGCCAGCAGTGTATTGAGACAGGGAAATTCACCCCTCCACTTT. This chain links TRBV28 with TRBJ1-6; 7 bases line up with TRBD1. This CDR3 has 15 amino acids. V gave up 5 bases and J gave up 7 bases; unmatched junction bases: 8. The germline V gene has CDR1 MDHEN and CDR2 SYDVKM.

This chain joins TRBV27 and TRBJ1-1; 7 nucleotides match TRBD1. The CDR3 loop spans 12 amino acids. J gave up 7 bases and V 6 bases, and 5 bases lay outside the gene matches. Germline CDR1 MNHEY, CDR2 SMNVEV (reference sequence). The CDR3 here is CASSRGQDEAFF. The CDR3 DNA sequence: TGTGCCAGCAGCCGAGGACAGGATGAAGCTTTCTTT.

By sample share, this clone is medium-sized. The V gene is TRBV2, the J gene TRBJ1-1; D is ambiguous. Germline V CDR1 and CDR2: SNHLY, FYNNEI. This CDR3 is 11 amino acids long. With 3 bases removed from V and 7 bases from J, the gap between germline ends came to 6 bases. CDR3 region: CASSEALEAFF. Written as DNA, the CDR3 is TGTGCCAGCAGTGAGGCACTTGAAGCTTTCTTT.

CDR3 sequence reads: CASSDPGQGDNTF. The CDR3 coding sequence is TGTGCCAGCAGCGATCCGGGACAGGGTGACAACACCTTC. The rearrangement joins TRBV7-2 to TRBJ1-2; TRBD1 matches at 9 bases. Germline CDR1 is SGHTA and CDR2 is FQGNSA. V shed 5 bases, J shed 12 bases, and the junction held 10 bases outside the gene matches. CDR3 length: 13 residues.

This chain joins TRBV5-6 and TRBJ1-1; D is unresolved. V lost 0 bases to trimming and J lost 0 bases, with 9 bases between them. This CDR3 comprises 15 residues. The germline gives CDR1 SGHDT, CDR2 YYEEEE. The CDR3 coding sequence is TGTGCCAGCAGCTTGGATCTCGGGATGAACACTGAAGCTTTCTTT. Amino acids: CASSLDLGMNTEAFF.

The J gene is TRBJ1-1, the V gene TRBV6-5; 7 bases match TRBD1. The CDR3 runs to 16 residues. Trimming at V came to 0 bases and at J to 5 bases, leaving 9 bases not matched to a gene. The germline V gene encodes CDR1 MNHEY and CDR2 SVGAGI. The CDR3: CASSYSAGGSWTEAFF. The DNA for the CDR3 is TGTGCCAGCAGTTACTCGGCAGGGGGTTCGTGGACTGAAGCTTTCTTT.

The V call is TRBV6-6, the J call TRBJ2-1; tentative D call: TRBD2 (6 bases). The CDR3 sequence is 15 residues long. V was shortened by 0 bases and J by 6 bases, with 12 bases between the two germline ends. Germline loops: CDR1 MNHNY, CDR2 SVGAGI (reference sequence). The CDR3 nucleotides read TGTGCCAGCAGTTACTCTCCGCCCGGGGGCAATGAGCAGTTCTTC. It encodes CASSYSPPGGNEQFF.

This clone was counted a few times. The chain uses TRBV11-3 and TRBJ1-6; TRBD1 matches at 7 bases. The CDR3 is 18 amino acids. Germline CDR1 SGHNT, CDR2 YENEEA. The V and J ends lost 4 bases and 2 bases, in that order; junction bases with no gene match: 11. CDR3 loop: CASSSLGQAEPYNSPLHF. The CDR3 DNA reads TGTGCCAGCAGCTCCCTAGGACAGGCTGAACCCTATAATTCACCCCTCCACTTT. Based on the CDR3 plus reference TRBV11-3 and TRBJ1-6, the full variable domain is EAGVVQSPRYKIIEKKQPVAFWCNPISGHNTLYWYLQNLGQGPELLIRYENEEAVDDSQLPKDRFSAERLKGVDSTLKIQPAELGDSAVYLCASSSLGQAEPYNSPLHFGNGTRLTVT.

The gene calls are TRBV5-5 and TRBJ1-5; D not resolved. V lost 1 base and J lost 5, with 10 bases in between. The germline V gene encodes CDR1 SGHKS and CDR2 YYEKEE (reference sequence). This CDR3 is 14 amino acids long. The CDR3 region is CASSLSGGYQPQHF. The CDR3 DNA follows: TGTGCCAGCAGCTTGTCAGGCGGTTATCAGCCCCAGCATTTT.

This chain uses TRBV11-2 with TRBJ2-7; perhaps TRBD2 as D (5 bases). The CDR3 is made up of 18 amino acids. The V and J ends lost 5 bases and 0 bases respectively, with 23 bases between them. CDR1 is SGHAT and CDR2 is FQNNGV in the germline V gene. CDR3 protein: CASSPTRVVGAYSYEQYF. The DNA for the CDR3 is TGTGCCAGCAGCCCGACACGAGTCGTGGGAGCATACTCCTACGAGCAGTACTTC.

The chain recombines TRBV7-2 with TRBJ1-5; D gene ambiguous. CDR3 size: 14 residues. CDR1 is SGHTA and CDR2 is FQGNSA in the germline V gene. The V and J ends lost 1 base and 6 bases respectively, with 10 bases between them. Here the CDR3 reads CASSLVVGGQPQHF. The CDR3 region has the DNA TGTGCCAGCAGCTTAGTGGTAGGCGGTCAGCCCCAGCATTTT.

In DNA, the CDR3 is TGTGCCAGCAGCCCCGGAGTAGGGAGATACGAGCAGTACTTC. This sequence encodes CASSPGVGRYEQYF. The chain combines TRBV13 with TRBJ2-7; maybe TRBD2 (5 bases). V shed 5 bases and J shed 4 bases, with 15 bases lying between them. CDR3 size: 14 residues. Germline assignment: CDR1 PRHDT and CDR2 FYEKMQ (reference sequence). The whole variable domain, filled in from reference TRBV13 and TRBJ2-7, reads AAGVIQSPRHLIKEKRETATLKCYPIPRHDTVYWYQQGPGQDPQFLISFYEKMQSDKGSIPDRFSAQQFSDYHSELNMSSLELGDSALYFCASSPGVGRYEQYFGPGTRLTVT.

The chain links TRBV12-5 to TRBJ1-2, with 12 bases lining up with TRBD1. Germline-derived CDR1 and CDR2 are LGHNT and FRNRAP. The CDR3 consists of 16 residues. Trimming removed 4 bases from V and 8 bases from J; junction bases left unmatched: 11. CDR3: CASGSGTGGFSGGYTF. In DNA, the CDR3 is TGTGCTAGTGGTTCCGGGACAGGGGGCTTCTCGGGAGGCTACACCTTC. The full variable domain, completed using reference TRBV12-5 and TRBJ1-2, is DARVTQTPRHKVTEMGQEVTMRCQPILGHNTVFWYRQTMMQGLELLAYFRNRAPLDDSGMPKDRFSAEMPDATLATLKIQPSEPRDSAVYFCASGSGTGGFSGGYTFGSGTRLTVV.

The chain uses TRBV2 and TRBJ2-7; D is unclear. Per germline, CDR1 SNHLY and CDR2 FYNNEI. Deletions cut 3 bases from V and 2 bases from J, with 5 bases between. This CDR3 is built from 12 residues. The CDR3 DNA follows: TGTGCCAGCAGTGACAGGCCCTACGAGCAGTACTTC. This translates into CASSDRPYEQYF.

The chain employs TRBV7-8 and TRBJ1-1, with TRBD1 identical over 8 bases. The length of the CDR3 is 14 residues. J lost 3 bases, V lost 1 base, and 1 base had no gene match. CDR1 is SGHVS, CDR2 FQNEAQ, per germline. CDR3 sequence reads: CASSLVQGDTEAFF. The CDR3 DNA reads as TGTGCCAGCAGCTTAGTACAGGGGGACACTGAAGCTTTCTTT.

The rearrangement links TRBV29-1 to TRBJ2-7, with 9 bases lining up with TRBD1. The V gene's germline CDR1 is SQVTM and CDR2 ANQGSEA. V was clipped by 6 bases and J by 4 bases; unmatched bases: 7. The CDR3 spans 13 residues. CDR3 coding DNA: TGCAGCGTGGTAGGGACAGGGTATTACGAGCAGTACTTC. Residues: CSVVGTGYYEQYF.

J is TRBJ1-1 and V is TRBV9; perhaps TRBD1 as D (6 bases). The germline V gene has CDR1 SGDLS and CDR2 YYNGEE. The CDR3 sequence is 14 residues long. V lost 2 bases, J lost 1 base, and 9 bases lay in between. For the CDR3, the DNA is TGTGCCAGCAGCGTCGCGGGACAGAACACTGAAGCTTTCTTT. Amino acid sequence: CASSVAGQNTEAFF.

The table lists this clone with a count of one. This chain connects TRBV27 to TRBJ2-1, with D perhaps matching TRBD1 (5 bases). This CDR3 region has 13 residues. Trimming removed 2 bases at V and 8 bases at J, with 10 bases between. The germline CDR1 and CDR2 sequences are MNHEY and SMNVEV (reference sequence). The CDR3 region is CASSLRQIHEQFF. The CDR3 bases are TGTGCCAGCAGTTTACGACAGATTCATGAGCAGTTCTTC.

In its sample, this clone is medium-sized (0.01 to 0.1%). This chain connects TRBV7-9 to TRBJ2-1; tentative D call: TRBD2 (6 bases). Trimming removed 1 base at V and 5 bases at J, with 18 bases between. Germline CDR1 and CDR2: SEHNR and FQNEAQ (reference sequence). The CDR3 runs 17 residues. CDR3 region: CASSLVFRGLENNEQFF. The CDR3 nucleotides are TGTGCCAGCAGCTTAGTATTTCGGGGACTTGAGAACAATGAGCAGTTCTTC.